A single sample gave rise to the 7 T cell receptor beta chains below, sequenced in a study of naive and memory T cell subsets. Both TRBC1 and TRBC2 were covered by a beta constant-region primer of two equimolar oligonucleotides. MiXCR was run by TCRdb on the UMI-ligation and nested PCR reads, yielding one entry per CDR3 protein. The sample records 21,000 or so distinct CDR3 sequences, about 11% being singletons. Sequenced input: central memory CD8+ T cells from blood. The source is a human donor in good health.

The chain couples TRBV6-5 to TRBJ2-1; TRBD1 aligns across 7 bases. CDR3 size: 16 residues. CDR1 and CDR2 (germline): MNHEY, SVGAGI. J was trimmed by 3 bases and V by 6 bases; bases with no gene match: 11. CDR3 sequence (DNA): TGTGCCAGCAGAACGACGGACAGGTTGCTCTACAATGAGCAGTTCTTC. Protein sequence: CASRTTDRLLYNEQFF.

The V gene is TRBV5-4, the J gene TRBJ2-2, with D unclear. CDR3 length equals 12 residues. From germline, CDR1 is SGHNT and CDR2 YYREEE (reference sequence). The V end was cut by 10 bases, the J end by 0 bases, with 7 bases between. CDR3 bases: TGTGCCTGTCTGGCGAACACCGGGGAGCTGTTTTTT. As protein: CACLANTGELFF. Drawing the rest from reference TRBV5-4 and TRBJ2-2, the complete variable domain is ETGVTQSPTHLIKTRGQQVTLRCSSQSGHNTVSWYQQALGQGPQFIFQYYREEENGRGNFPPRFSGLQFPNYSSELNVNALELDDSALYLCACLANTGELFFGEGSRLTVL.

The rearrangement joins TRBV25-1 to TRBJ2-1; 9 nucleotides match TRBD2. V lost 7 bases to trimming and J lost 8 bases; unmatched junction nucleotides: 9. From germline, CDR1 is MGHDK and CDR2 SYGVNS. The CDR3 extends over 14 amino acids. The CDR3 is CASIVQGGRDEQFF. The CDR3 DNA reads as TGTGCCAGCATTGTACAGGGCGGGAGGGATGAGCAGTTCTTC.

The chain uses TRBV27 and TRBJ1-2; tentatively, D is TRBD1 (6 bases). This CDR3 contains 21 residues. CDR1 and CDR2 (germline): MNHEY, SMNVEV (reference sequence). Trimming took off 1 base at V and 2 bases at J, with 29 bases between the two ends. The CDR3 sequence is CASSLFPPDLVNLDRNYGYTF. CDR3 in DNA: TGTGCCAGCAGTTTATTCCCCCCTGATTTGGTGAACCTTGACAGGAACTATGGCTACACCTTC.

This clonotype was detected many times. As DNA, the CDR3 is TGCAGCGTTGATGAGGAGACCCAGTACTTC. Amino acids: CSVDEETQYF. The chain uses TRBV29-1 and TRBJ2-5; D is ambiguous. The CDR3 is 10 amino acids. Germline V gene lookup returns CDR1 SQVTM and CDR2 ANQGSEA. V lost 3 bases, J lost 5 bases, and 4 bases lay in between.

The rearrangement uses TRBV11-1 and TRBJ2-1; 9 bases are shared with TRBD1. Germline V lookup: CDR1 SGHAT, CDR2 FQDESV (reference sequence). This CDR3 spans 17 amino acids. The trim removed 5 bases at V and 5 bases at J, leaving 13 bases unmatched. CDR3 sequence (DNA): TGTGCCAGCAGCCAAGAACTACAGGGGGCGCCCGACAATGAGCAGTTCTTC. Translated: CASSQELQGAPDNEQFF.

This clonotype showed up just a few times. This chain uses TRBV27 with TRBJ2-7; 10 nucleotides align to TRBD2. CDR1 is MNHEY and CDR2 is SMNVEV in the germline V gene (reference sequence). The V gene end was trimmed by 0 bases and the J gene end by 2 bases; junction bases not matched to a gene: 1. The CDR3 sequence is 15 residues long. In nucleotides, the CDR3 is TGTGCCAGCAGTTTATCAGCGGGAGGGACCTACGAGCAGTACTTC. This gives the protein CASSLSAGGTYEQYF.